The sequence of this T cell receptor (beta chain) was determined in a study of somatic mutations in cytotoxic T cells in rheumatoid arthritis. This CDR3 contains 13 residues. Trimming at V came to 1 base and at J to 7 bases, leaving 4 bases not matched to a gene. Germline lookup yields CDR1 SGHTA and CDR2 FQGNSA. Some clones are missing from TCRdb's copy, which holds only in-frame ones; the method was immunoSEQ multiplex PCR. The sample has some 2,400 clones; roughly 80% are singletons. This sequence joins TRBV7-2 and TRBJ2-7; the match to TRBD2 covers 7 bases. This receptor was taken from a man aged 55 to 70 with rheumatoid arthritis. Sequenced material: CD8+ T cells sorted from blood. In nucleotides, the CDR3 is TGTGCCAGCAGCTTAGGGGGGGGAGGAGAGCAGTACTTC. Amino acids: CASSLGGGGEQYF.